This T cell receptor beta chain was obtained from a study of CD8 T cells in ankylosing spondylitis (dated by TCRdb to the late 2010s). With respect to the entire study: The study set out to find disease-linked TCR variants by profiling T cell receptor beta repertoires in ankylosing spondylitis patients and healthy donors. Peripheral blood was sampled, and synovial fluid was additionally collected from ankylosing spondylitis patients. In total, the full study cohort was made up of roughly 110 healthy donors and 25 ankylosing spondylitis patients. The study at large found these results: The disease-linked clones were reported as significantly enriched in matched synovial fluid samples from ankylosing spondylitis patients. Some TCR beta motif variants had previously been reported in synovial fluid and blood of reactive arthritis patients, which suggested common disease-initiation mechanisms. In peripheral blood, the disease-linked clones were found at relatively low frequencies and had a CD8+ phenotype. Blood from ankylosing spondylitis patients appeared to be characterized by a TCR beta motif made up of several highly homologous amino acid variants.

Sequencing took place on an Illumina HiSeq 2500. TCR beta libraries were prepared by quantitative 5'-RACE with molecular barcodes. The paper's data handling went like this. A new computational method, built on a probabilistic model of VDJ rearrangement, was used to identify disease-linked TCR variants. TCRdb reran the public reads through fastp at Q25 and MiXCR, keeping productive beta chains. A single entry per CDR3 protein holds the most common genes and DNA from its merged rows. The V and J calls come from TCRdb's annotation, not from the publication. In all, the sample holds about 500,000 distinct CDR3 sequences, and roughly an eighth of those were seen once. The ten largest clonotypes hold nearly 7% of the sample. This clonotype was recorded a few times. This clone's antigen is unknown. No qualities accompany the bases; no much larger clone lies one base away. From the germline V gene, CDR1 is SGHRS and CDR2 is YFSETQ. V is clipped by 0 bases and J by 4 bases, and the sequence between their germline boundaries is 10 bases long. The CDR3 covers 14 residues, taking in both the cysteine and the phenylalanine. Here the CDR3 DNA is all that survives: 42 bases in frame from base 1.

The specimen was blood, either unsorted or a sorted T cell fraction (not recorded which). The sequence was collected from a male donor with ankylosing spondylitis. The chain uses TRBV5-1 and TRBJ1-1; no D gene is confidently identified. The nucleotide sequence is TGCGCCAGCAGCTTGGTTGATGTTCTCACTGAAGCTTTCTTT. The translation is CASSLVDVLTEAFF.